A single TCR beta chain is shown here with its context. This specimen comes from a study of blood T cell repertoires in COVID-19. The protocol was immunoSEQ multiplex PCR, while the TCRdb copy is restricted to in-frame clones and leaves out a portion. The sample includes approximately 70,000 clones, roughly 73% of them seen just once. The sequenced sample consisted of peripheral blood. This sequence originates from a woman aged 55-70 years with acute or convalescent COVID-19.

The CDR3 sequence: CASSETGEAFF. CDR3 nucleotides: TGTGCCAGCAGTGAAACAGGGGAAGCTTTCTTT. The rearrangement uses TRBV6-1 and TRBJ1-1; the D gene is possibly TRBD1 (6 bases). Germline CDR1 reads MNHNS; CDR2 reads SASEGT. V was clipped by 2 bases and J by 8 bases, with 6 bases between them. The length of the CDR3 is 11 residues.